The 3 T cell receptor beta chains below were found in one sample sequenced in a study of blood T cell repertoires in COVID-19. This table comes from immunoSEQ multiplex PCR, and its TCRdb copy is limited to in-frame clones, with some not included. The data show hundreds of thousands of clones, roughly 90% seen once. What was sequenced was peripheral blood. These receptors were taken from a woman younger than 45 with active or convalescent COVID-19.

The chain recombines TRBV6-1 with TRBJ1-1; D remains ambiguous. This CDR3 comprises 14 residues. V was shortened by 2 bases and J by 4 bases, with 11 bases between the two germline ends. CDR1 is MNHNS, CDR2 SASEGT, per germline. CDR3 amino acids: CASSESGGITEAFF. The CDR3 DNA reads as TGTGCCAGCAGTGAATCGGGAGGGATCACTGAAGCTTTCTTT.

The sample holds one count of this clone. The CDR3 loop is CASSSGIGGNTIYF. The CDR3 DNA sequence: TGTGCCAGCAGCTCGGGGATCGGAGGAAACACCATATATTTT. This chain uses TRBV7-2 with TRBJ1-3; D is ambiguous. Germline V gives CDR1 SGHTA, CDR2 FQGNSA. The V and J ends lost 4 bases and 4 bases respectively, with 11 bases between them. This CDR3 has 14 residues.

The chain links TRBV6-2 or TRBV6-3 to TRBJ1-4; D is possibly TRBD1 (6 bases). The CDR3 extends over 15 amino acids. Trimming removed 4 bases from V and 7 bases from J, with 16 bases in between. Germline V gives CDR1 MNHEY, CDR2 SVGEGT. This chain's CDR3 is CASSSSGAGSEKLFF. CDR3 nucleotides: TGTGCCAGCAGTTCCTCAGGGGCGGGAAGTGAAAAACTGTTTTTT.